These T cell receptor beta chains were read from a single sample in a study of blood T cell repertoires in COVID-19. Sequencing used immunoSEQ multiplex PCR; TCRdb keeps in-frame clones, though not all of them. The sample carries roughly 320,000 clones, approximately 90% recorded once. The specimen was peripheral blood. The receptor set was obtained from a woman in her forties or fifties with COVID-19, enrolled during active disease. Both conserved end residues are trimmed from each CDR3.

V,CDR3
TRBV11-2,ASSPVGPGNTEAF
TRBV29-1,SVKVADSTQY
TRBV7-8,ASRKRWASYQETQY
TRBV6-1,ASSEVGGGPTDTQY
TRBV5-5,ASSLARGSSYGYT
TRBV27,ASTPTGGPGELF
TRBV4-1,ASSQGRGNNNEQF
TRBV11-2,ASSQGGVHYGYT
TRBV5-5,ASRFIADSPLH
TRBV6-1,ASSEFSQPQH
TRBV5-1,ASSFGAAANTGELF
TRBV4-3,ASSQTRDRGLTGELF
TRBV11-2,ASSLDSGQGLF
TRBV11-2,ASSPGGLAGGRDTQY
TRBV12-3/TRBV12-4,ASSLSREQY
TRBV11-1,ASSLTVDRGYT
TRBV7-3,ASSLGVSGGGETQY
TRBV7-9,ASRGGRAQETQY
TRBV11-2,ASSSGQRVNTEAF
TRBV4-3,ASSQEPRGLAGWGELF
TRBV19,ASKWSDRKNTEAF
TRBV19,ASSINDISTEAF
TRBV6-2/TRBV6-3,ASSYGGRVGQPQH
TRBV4-3,ASSLLGTGSYEQY
TRBV5-5,ASRIAVAPSYEQY
TRBV20-1,SASPRGRNSNQPQH
TRBV2,AGLAPSTDTQY
TRBV6-5,ATSSPGRGDGYT
TRBV29-1,SGTQGTGNTIY
TRBV7-9,ASSLGTGKNEKLF
TRBV6-5,ASSTSYEQY
TRBV7-9,ASSPSLQYEQY
TRBV5-6,ASSFRVAGRSYNEQF
TRBV7-8,ASSLGGQGVVTQY
TRBV4-1,ASSQDRMNSNQPQH
TRBV9,ASGHSQASYGYT
TRBV18,ASSPGVGYNEQF
TRBV24-1,ATSVAGGPQETQY
TRBV11-3,ASSSRTSGAPFTQY
TRBV10-3,AIRGTGTSNQPQH
TRBV28,ASSSPAVTNTGELF